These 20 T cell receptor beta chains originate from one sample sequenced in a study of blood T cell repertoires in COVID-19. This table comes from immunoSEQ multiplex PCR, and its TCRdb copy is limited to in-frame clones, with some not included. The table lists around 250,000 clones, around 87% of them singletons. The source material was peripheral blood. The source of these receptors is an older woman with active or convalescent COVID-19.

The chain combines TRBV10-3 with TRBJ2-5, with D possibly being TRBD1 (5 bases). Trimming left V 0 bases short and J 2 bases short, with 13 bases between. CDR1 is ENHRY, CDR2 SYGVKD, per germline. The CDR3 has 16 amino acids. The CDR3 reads CAISESHRSLQETQYF. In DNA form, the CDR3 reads TGTGCCATCAGTGAGTCTCACAGGAGTCTTCAAGAGACCCAGTACTTC.

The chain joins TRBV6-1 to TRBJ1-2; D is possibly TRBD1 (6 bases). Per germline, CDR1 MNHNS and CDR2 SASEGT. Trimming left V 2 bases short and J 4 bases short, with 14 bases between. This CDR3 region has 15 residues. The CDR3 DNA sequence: TGTGCCAGCAGTGAAACCCGGCAGGGGAGCTATGGCTACACCTTC. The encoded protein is CASSETRQGSYGYTF.

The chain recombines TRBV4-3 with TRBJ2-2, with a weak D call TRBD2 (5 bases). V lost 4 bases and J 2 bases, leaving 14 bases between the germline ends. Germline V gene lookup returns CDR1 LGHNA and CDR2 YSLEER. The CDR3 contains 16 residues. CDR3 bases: TGCGCCAGCAGCCCGGGGTCGGGGTATAACACCGGGGAGCTGTTTTTT. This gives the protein CASSPGSGYNTGELFF.

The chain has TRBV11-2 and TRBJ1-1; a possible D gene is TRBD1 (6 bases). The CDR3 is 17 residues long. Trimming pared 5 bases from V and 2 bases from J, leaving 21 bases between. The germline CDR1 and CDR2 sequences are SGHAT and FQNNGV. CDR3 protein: CASSRPGYGQLNTEAFF. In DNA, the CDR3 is TGTGCCAGCAGCCGCCCGGGGTACGGACAGCTAAACACTGAAGCTTTCTTT.

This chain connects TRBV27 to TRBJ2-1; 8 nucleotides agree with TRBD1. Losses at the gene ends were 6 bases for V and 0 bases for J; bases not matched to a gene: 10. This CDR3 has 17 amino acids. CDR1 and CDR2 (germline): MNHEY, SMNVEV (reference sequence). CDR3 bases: TGTGCCAGCAGGCCCCACCCGACAGGGGTCTCCTACAATGAGCAGTTCTTC. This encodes CASRPHPTGVSYNEQFF.

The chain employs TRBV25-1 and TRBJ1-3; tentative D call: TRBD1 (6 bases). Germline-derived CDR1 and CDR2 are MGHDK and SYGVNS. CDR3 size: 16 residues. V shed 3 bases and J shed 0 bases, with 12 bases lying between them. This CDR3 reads CASSESRGYSGNTIYF. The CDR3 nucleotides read TGTGCCAGCAGTGAGTCCAGGGGCTACTCTGGAAACACCATATATTTT.

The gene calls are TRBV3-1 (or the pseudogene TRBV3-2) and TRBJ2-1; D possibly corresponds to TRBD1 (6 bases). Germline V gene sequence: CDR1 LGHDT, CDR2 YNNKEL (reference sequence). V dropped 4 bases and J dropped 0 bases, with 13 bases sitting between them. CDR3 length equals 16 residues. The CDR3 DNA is TGTGCCAGCAGCCGGGGCGGACAGAGCTCCTACAATGAGCAGTTCTTC. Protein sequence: CASSRGGQSSYNEQFF.

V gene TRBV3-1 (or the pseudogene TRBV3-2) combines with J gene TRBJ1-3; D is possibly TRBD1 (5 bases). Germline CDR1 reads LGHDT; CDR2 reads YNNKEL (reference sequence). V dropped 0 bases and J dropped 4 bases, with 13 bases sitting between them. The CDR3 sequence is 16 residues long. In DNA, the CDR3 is TGTGCCAGCAGCCAAGATCCTCAGGGTACCGGAAACACCATATATTTT. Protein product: CASSQDPQGTGNTIYF.

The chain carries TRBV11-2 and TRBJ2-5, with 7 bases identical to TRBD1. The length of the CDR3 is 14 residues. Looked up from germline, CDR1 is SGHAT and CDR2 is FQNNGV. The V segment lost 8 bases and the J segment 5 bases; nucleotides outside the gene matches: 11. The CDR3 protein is CASRKTGYSETQYF. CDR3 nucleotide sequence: TGTGCCAGCCGAAAGACAGGGTATTCCGAGACCCAGTACTTC.

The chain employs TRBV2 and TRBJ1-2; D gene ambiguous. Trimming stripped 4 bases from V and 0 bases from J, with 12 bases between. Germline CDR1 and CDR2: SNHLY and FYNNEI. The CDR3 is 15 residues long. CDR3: CASSVGGSTNYGYTF. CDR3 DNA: TGTGCCAGCAGTGTAGGAGGATCGACTAACTATGGCTACACCTTC.

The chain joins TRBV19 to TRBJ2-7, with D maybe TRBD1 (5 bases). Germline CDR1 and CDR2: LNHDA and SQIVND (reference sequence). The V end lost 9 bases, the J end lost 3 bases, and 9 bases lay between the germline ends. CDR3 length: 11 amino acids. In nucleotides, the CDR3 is TGTGCCAGGCCCGACAGCTACGAGCAGTACTTC. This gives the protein CARPDSYEQYF.

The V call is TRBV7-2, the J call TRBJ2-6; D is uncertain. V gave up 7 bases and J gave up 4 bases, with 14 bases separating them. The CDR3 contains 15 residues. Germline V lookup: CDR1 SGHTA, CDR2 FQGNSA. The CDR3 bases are TGTGCCAGCATCCAATCGGGTTGGGGGGCCAACGTCCTGACTTTC. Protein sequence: CASIQSGWGANVLTF.

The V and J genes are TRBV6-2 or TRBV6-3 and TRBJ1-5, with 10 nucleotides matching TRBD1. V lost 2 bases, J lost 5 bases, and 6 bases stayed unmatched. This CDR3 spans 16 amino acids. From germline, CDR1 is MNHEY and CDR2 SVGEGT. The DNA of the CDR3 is TGTGCCAGCAGTTACGATGGGACAGGGGCGTATCAGCCCCAGCATTTT. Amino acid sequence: CASSYDGTGAYQPQHF.

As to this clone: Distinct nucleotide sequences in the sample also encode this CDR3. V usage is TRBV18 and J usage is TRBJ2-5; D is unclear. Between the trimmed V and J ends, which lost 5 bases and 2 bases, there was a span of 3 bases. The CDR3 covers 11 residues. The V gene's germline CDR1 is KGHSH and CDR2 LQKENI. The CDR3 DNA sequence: TGTGCCAGCTCATCACAAGAGACCCAGTACTTC. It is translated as CASSSQETQYF.

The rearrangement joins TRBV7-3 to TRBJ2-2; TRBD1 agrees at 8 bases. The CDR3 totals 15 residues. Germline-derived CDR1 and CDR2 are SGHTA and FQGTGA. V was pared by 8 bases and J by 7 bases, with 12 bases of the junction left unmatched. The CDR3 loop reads CASGRPGGDGGELFF. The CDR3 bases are TGTGCCAGCGGCCGCCCAGGGGGCGACGGCGGGGAGCTGTTTTTT.

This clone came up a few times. The CDR3: CASSLDSSGANVLTF. CDR3 in DNA: TGCGCCAGCAGCTTGGACAGCTCTGGGGCCAACGTCCTGACTTTC. The V gene is TRBV5-1, the J gene TRBJ2-6; no reliable D call. The CDR3 loop spans 15 amino acids. V lost 0 bases and J lost 0, with 4 bases in between. Germline V gene data show CDR1 as SGHRS and CDR2 as YFSETQ.

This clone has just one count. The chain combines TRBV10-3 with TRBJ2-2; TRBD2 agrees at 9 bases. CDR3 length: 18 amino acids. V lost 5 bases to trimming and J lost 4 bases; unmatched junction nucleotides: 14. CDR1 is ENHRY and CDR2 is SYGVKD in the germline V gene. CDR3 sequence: CAISPGSGGPGGTGELFF. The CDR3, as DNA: TGTGCCATCAGTCCCGGTAGCGGGGGCCCAGGGGGCACCGGGGAGCTGTTTTTT.

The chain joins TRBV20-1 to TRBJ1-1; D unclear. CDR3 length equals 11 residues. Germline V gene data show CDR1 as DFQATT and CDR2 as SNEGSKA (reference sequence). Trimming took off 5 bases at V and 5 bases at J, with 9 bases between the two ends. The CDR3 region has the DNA TGCAGTGCTCAAGGGAGGACTGAAGCTTTCTTT. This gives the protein CSAQGRTEAFF.

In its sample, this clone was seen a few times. This chain's CDR3 is CASSPGDRGREKLFF. Here the CDR3 DNA reads TGTGCCAGTAGTCCGGGGGACAGGGGGCGCGAAAAACTGTTTTTT. The chain is built from TRBV19 and TRBJ1-4; 12 bases are shared with TRBD1. Germline V gene lookup returns CDR1 LNHDA and CDR2 SQIVND (reference sequence). The CDR3 totals 15 residues. The V gene end was trimmed by 5 bases and the J gene end by 8 bases; junction bases not matched to a gene: 6.

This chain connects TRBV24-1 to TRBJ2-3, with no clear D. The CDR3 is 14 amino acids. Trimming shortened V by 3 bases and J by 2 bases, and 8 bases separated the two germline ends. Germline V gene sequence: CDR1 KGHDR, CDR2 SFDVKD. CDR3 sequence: CATSDPQITDTQYF. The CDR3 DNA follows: TGTGCCACCAGTGATCCACAGATCACAGATACGCAGTATTTT.